The source of this T cell receptor (beta chain) is a study of blood T cell repertoires in COVID-19. Study details: Material from acute and convalescent COVID-19 was sourced from the United States, Italy and Spain. Sample material is recorded as cDNA or gDNA derived from T cells, B-cell-depleted T cells, or PBMCs.

Germline V lookup: CDR1 WNHNN, CDR2 SYGVQD (reference sequence). The CDR3 totals 12 residues. The germline V and J ends were trimmed by 3 bases and 0 bases, with 2 bases remaining between them. As processed by the authors: The authors estimated nucleated cell counts from reference gene primer amplification. Clones were sequenced by immunoSEQ multiplex PCR, and TCRdb holds only the in-frame ones, with some missing. Clone size and V and J calls were adopted from that table, with D and trimming inferred from the DNA. The sample gives about 86,000 clones, 70% to 90% of which show up once; around 3.1% is in the top ten.

The clonotype was recovered from a man aged 45-65 years with acute or convalescent COVID-19. The sample was peripheral blood. The gene calls are TRBV10-1 and TRBJ2-5; D unresolved. Here the CDR3 reads CASSDYQETQYF. The CDR3 DNA is TGCGCCAGCAGTGACTACCAAGAGACCCAGTACTTC.